The text below deals with one T cell receptor (beta chain). The sample belongs to a study of T cell changes during pregnancy in multiple sclerosis. The germline gives CDR1 SNHLY, CDR2 FYNNEI. This CDR3 is 14 amino acids long. Germline trimming cut 8 bases from V and 1 base from J; bases unmatched to any gene: 3. Here immunoSEQ multiplex PCR was the method, and the copy in TCRdb shows in-frame clones only, minus some. In the table there are 30,000 to 45,000 clones, around 92% of which are singletons. The sample consisted of CD4+ T cells from peripheral blood mononuclear cells, taken after pregnancy. The receptor was derived from a female donor with multiple sclerosis, enrolled in a pregnancy study. This chain joins TRBV2 and TRBJ2-2, with 8 nucleotides matching TRBD2. CDR3 sequence: CASGLAVNTGELFF. The CDR3, as DNA: TGTGCCAGCGGACTAGCTGTGAACACCGGGGAGCTGTTTTTT.